Following are 14 T cell receptor beta chains from one sample sequenced in a study of OX40 agonist ivuxolimab in advanced cancers. Here immunoSEQ multiplex PCR was the method, and the copy in TCRdb shows in-frame clones only, minus some. The table lists 20,000 to 25,000 clones, approximately 87% of them singletons. Here the sequenced sample was CD4+ or CD8+ T cells sorted from blood, taken in a trial of the OX40 agonist ivuxolimab. The receptors here all came from an adult with an advanced solid tumor such as melanoma, head and neck, liver or kidney cancer.

This chain links TRBV7-2 with TRBJ2-7; D call uncertain. The germline CDR1 and CDR2 sequences are SGHTA and FQGNSA. The CDR3 totals 12 residues. V lost 1 base to trimming and J lost 3 bases, with 4 bases between them. This CDR3 is CASSLGFYEQYF. The CDR3 nucleotides read TGTGCCAGCAGCTTAGGCTTCTACGAGCAGTACTTC.

The chain links TRBV5-1 to TRBJ2-7, with a possible D match to TRBD1 (6 bases). The CDR3 runs 15 residues. Germline loops: CDR1 SGHRS, CDR2 YFSETQ. V dropped 0 bases and J dropped 4 bases, with 14 bases sitting between them. This chain's CDR3 is CASSLAQQGWYEQYF. The CDR3 coding sequence is TGCGCCAGCAGCTTGGCCCAACAGGGCTGGTACGAGCAGTACTTC.

The rearrangement uses TRBV27 and TRBJ2-3; D tentatively fits TRBD1 or TRBD2 (6 bases each). The V end lost 7 bases, the J end lost 2 bases, and 16 bases lay between the germline ends. Germline V lookup: CDR1 MNHEY, CDR2 SMNVEV (reference sequence). The CDR3 runs to 15 residues. CDR3 in amino acids: CASIPRGRITDTQYF. In nucleotides, the CDR3 is TGTGCCAGCATCCCTCGGGGGCGAATCACAGATACGCAGTATTTT.

The chain uses TRBV2 and TRBJ2-7; no definite D call. Germline CDR1 and CDR2: SNHLY and FYNNEI. CDR3 size: 13 residues. Trimming cost V 1 base and J 3 bases, with 7 bases left between them. The CDR3 region is CASSEVSSYEQYF. DNA of the CDR3: TGTGCCAGCAGTGAAGTCTCCAGCTACGAGCAGTACTTC.

The chain recombines TRBV7-9 with TRBJ2-1; 8 bases align to TRBD2. Trimming removed 1 base from V and 1 base from J; junction bases left unmatched: 6. CDR3 size: 17 residues. Germline V gene sequence: CDR1 SEHNR, CDR2 FQNEAQ (reference sequence). The CDR3 DNA sequence: TGTGCCAGCAGCTTAGTGGCAACTAGCGGATCCTACAATGAGCAGTTCTTC. This encodes CASSLVATSGSYNEQFF.

The chain is built from TRBV28 and TRBJ1-3; TRBD1 matches 9 bases. V lost 3 bases and J lost 4; bases outside the gene matches: 10. This CDR3 region has 17 residues. Germline-derived CDR1 and CDR2 are MDHEN and SYDVKM. CDR3 sequence reads: CASSLGLTGGRGNTIYF. The CDR3 bases are TGTGCCAGCAGTTTGGGCCTTACAGGGGGCCGCGGAAACACCATATATTTT.

The V and J genes are TRBV7-8 and TRBJ2-1; 12 bases match TRBD2. The germline CDR1 and CDR2 sequences are SGHVS and FQNEAQ. The CDR3 covers 16 residues. The J segment lost 4 bases and the V segment lost 1 base, leaving 2 bases of the junction unmatched. In DNA, the CDR3 is TGTGCCAGCAGCTTAGGGACTAGCGGGGTTTACAATGAGCAGTTCTTC. Translating gives CASSLGTSGVYNEQFF.

The rearrangement links TRBV14 to TRBJ2-7; D call uncertain. The CDR3 is 13 residues long. Germline lookup yields CDR1 SGHDN and CDR2 FVKESK. The V end lost 4 bases, the J end lost 4 bases, and 11 bases lay between the germline ends. CDR3 nucleotide sequence: TGTGCCAGCAGCCCCACCGACACTTACGAGCAGTACTTC. The encoded protein is CASSPTDTYEQYF.

The chain employs TRBV6-6 and TRBJ1-2; 7 bases agree with TRBD1. Trimming at V came to 4 bases and at J to 5 bases, leaving 1 base not matched to a gene. CDR1 is MNHNY, CDR2 SVGAGI, per germline (reference sequence). CDR3 length: 12 amino acids. The CDR3 protein is CASSLTGYGYTF. The CDR3 DNA reads TGTGCCAGCAGTTTGACAGGGTATGGCTACACCTTC.

This clone was detected a few times. The sample holds other DNA sequences that translate to the same CDR3. The CDR3 reads CASSFSGGLNTEAFF. CDR3 DNA: TGTGCCAGCAGTTTCTCAGGGGGTTTGAACACTGAAGCTTTCTTT. The rearrangement joins TRBV27 to TRBJ1-1; 7 positions agree with TRBD1. CDR1 is MNHEY, CDR2 SMNVEV, per germline (reference sequence). The CDR3 runs 15 residues. Trimming took 3 bases from V and 0 from J; bases not matched to a gene: 4.

The rearrangement uses TRBV10-2 and TRBJ1-1; weak D call: TRBD1 (5 bases). Between the trimmed V and J ends, which lost 4 bases and 5 bases, there was a span of 14 bases. This CDR3 contains 14 residues. The germline CDR1 and CDR2 sequences are WSHSY and SAAADI. The CDR3 DNA reads as TGCGCCAGCAGTGTTACAGGTCGGAGAACTGAAGCTTTCTTT. Protein: CASSVTGRRTEAFF.

This sequence joins TRBV13 and TRBJ2-7; D remains ambiguous. V lost 5 bases and J 2 bases, leaving 7 bases between the germline ends. This CDR3 has 12 residues. The V gene's germline CDR1 is PRHDT and CDR2 FYEKMQ (reference sequence). Here the CDR3 reads CASSLSTYEQYF. The CDR3 DNA reads TGTGCCAGCAGCCTAAGTACCTACGAGCAGTACTTC. The whole variable domain, remainder taken from reference TRBV13 and TRBJ2-7, is AAGVIQSPRHLIKEKRETATLKCYPIPRHDTVYWYQQGPGQDPQFLISFYEKMQSDKGSIPDRFSAQQFSDYHSELNMSSLELGDSALYFCASSLSTYEQYFGPGTRLTVT.

The chain joins TRBV7-9 to TRBJ2-3; D uncertain. Germline values: CDR1 SEHNR, CDR2 FQNEAQ (reference sequence). The V gene lost 2 bases and the J gene lost 6 bases, with 12 bases spanning the gap. The length of the CDR3 is 14 residues. The CDR3 protein is CASSLQDGSDTQYF. In DNA form, the CDR3 reads TGTGCCAGCAGCTTACAGGACGGATCGGATACGCAGTATTTT.

V and J are TRBV28 and TRBJ2-5, with 7 bases lining up with TRBD2. The V gene end was trimmed by 5 bases and the J gene end by 5 bases; junction bases not matched to a gene: 8. Germline lookup yields CDR1 MDHEN and CDR2 SYDVKM. The CDR3 loop spans 14 amino acids. For the CDR3, the DNA is TGTGCCAGCAGTCCGAGAAGGGAGGGGGAGACCCAGTACTTC. The encoded protein is CASSPRREGETQYF.